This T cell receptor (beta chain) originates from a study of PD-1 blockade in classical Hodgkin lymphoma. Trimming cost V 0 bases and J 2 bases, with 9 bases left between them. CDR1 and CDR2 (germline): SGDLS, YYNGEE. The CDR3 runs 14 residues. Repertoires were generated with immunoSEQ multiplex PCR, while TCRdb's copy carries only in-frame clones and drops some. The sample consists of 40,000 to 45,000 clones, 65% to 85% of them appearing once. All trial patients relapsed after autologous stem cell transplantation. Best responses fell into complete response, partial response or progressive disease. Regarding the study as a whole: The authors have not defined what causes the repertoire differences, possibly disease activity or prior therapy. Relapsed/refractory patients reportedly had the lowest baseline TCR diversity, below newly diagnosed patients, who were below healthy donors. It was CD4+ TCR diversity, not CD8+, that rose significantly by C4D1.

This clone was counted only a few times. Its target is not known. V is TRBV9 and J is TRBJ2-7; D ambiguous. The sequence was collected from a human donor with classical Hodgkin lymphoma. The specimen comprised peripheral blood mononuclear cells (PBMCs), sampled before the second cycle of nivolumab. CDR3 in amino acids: CASSVVATAYEQYF. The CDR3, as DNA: TGTGCCAGCAGCGTAGTGGCCACTGCCTACGAGCAGTACTTC.